The 2 T cell receptor beta chains given below trace back to one sample, sequenced in a study of blood T cells in healthy people across ages. The authors ran a second PCR of 7 to 11 cycles using a sample-barcoded 5' primer and a J-beta primer mix. TCRdb analysed the 5' RACE reads with MiXCR anew, one entry per CDR3 protein. The table lists 1.5 million to 2 million distinct CDR3 sequences, about 35% of them singletons. Sequencing was done on a sample of blood. The source is a woman in her twenties or thirties in good health.

This clonotype was counted between two and nine times. This sequence joins TRBV6-2 or TRBV6-3 and TRBJ1-2, with 8 bases lining up with TRBD1. The CDR3 runs to 15 residues. After removal of 3 bases from V and 6 bases from J, the junction contained 9 bases not matched to a gene. In germline, CDR1 is MNHEY, CDR2 SVGEGT. The CDR3 spells CASSYGTGNPHGYTF. Here the CDR3 DNA reads TGTGCCAGCAGTTATGGGACAGGAAACCCGCATGGCTACACCTTC.

The J gene is TRBJ1-5, the V gene TRBV7-9; D not certain. The germline V gene encodes CDR1 SEHNR and CDR2 FQNEAQ (reference sequence). The CDR3 has 13 amino acids. The V end lost 7 bases, the J end lost 6 bases, and 13 bases lay between the germline ends. CDR3 residues: CASTGGLGQPQHF. As DNA, the CDR3 is TGTGCCAGCACAGGAGGGCTTGGTCAGCCCCAGCATTTT. Full variable domain (rest looked up from reference TRBV7-9 and TRBJ1-5): DTGVSQNPRHKITKRGQNVTFRCDPISEHNRLYWYRQTLGQGPEFLTYFQNEAQLEKSRLLSDRFSAERPKGSFSTLEIQRTEQGDSAMYLCASTGGLGQPQHFGDGTRLSIL.